The entry below describes one TCR beta chain. Its cognate antigen is unknown. The data originate from a study of shared clonotypes between healthy human individuals. Study observations and caveats: In the sorted subsets, rarefaction showed sequencing was incomplete despite large depth.

Deep was the level used in running the assay. Clones were sequenced by immunoSEQ multiplex PCR, and TCRdb holds only the in-frame ones, with some missing. This table has about 960,000 clones, 60% to 85% appearing once. CDR1 SGHRS and CDR2 YFSETQ come from the germline V gene. This CDR3 is built from 18 residues. V shed 0 bases and J shed 2 bases, with 18 bases lying between them. The chain joins TRBV5-1 to TRBJ2-1; perhaps TRBD1 as D (5 bases). The TCR was taken from a man younger than 35 in good health. Sequencing was done on a sample of memory CD4+ T cells sorted from blood. As to subset: CD45RA-negative fraction. The CDR3 here is CASSLAPQGPGTYNEQFF. In nucleotides, the CDR3 is TGCGCCAGCAGCTTGGCCCCCCAAGGACCAGGGACCTACAATGAGCAGTTCTTC.